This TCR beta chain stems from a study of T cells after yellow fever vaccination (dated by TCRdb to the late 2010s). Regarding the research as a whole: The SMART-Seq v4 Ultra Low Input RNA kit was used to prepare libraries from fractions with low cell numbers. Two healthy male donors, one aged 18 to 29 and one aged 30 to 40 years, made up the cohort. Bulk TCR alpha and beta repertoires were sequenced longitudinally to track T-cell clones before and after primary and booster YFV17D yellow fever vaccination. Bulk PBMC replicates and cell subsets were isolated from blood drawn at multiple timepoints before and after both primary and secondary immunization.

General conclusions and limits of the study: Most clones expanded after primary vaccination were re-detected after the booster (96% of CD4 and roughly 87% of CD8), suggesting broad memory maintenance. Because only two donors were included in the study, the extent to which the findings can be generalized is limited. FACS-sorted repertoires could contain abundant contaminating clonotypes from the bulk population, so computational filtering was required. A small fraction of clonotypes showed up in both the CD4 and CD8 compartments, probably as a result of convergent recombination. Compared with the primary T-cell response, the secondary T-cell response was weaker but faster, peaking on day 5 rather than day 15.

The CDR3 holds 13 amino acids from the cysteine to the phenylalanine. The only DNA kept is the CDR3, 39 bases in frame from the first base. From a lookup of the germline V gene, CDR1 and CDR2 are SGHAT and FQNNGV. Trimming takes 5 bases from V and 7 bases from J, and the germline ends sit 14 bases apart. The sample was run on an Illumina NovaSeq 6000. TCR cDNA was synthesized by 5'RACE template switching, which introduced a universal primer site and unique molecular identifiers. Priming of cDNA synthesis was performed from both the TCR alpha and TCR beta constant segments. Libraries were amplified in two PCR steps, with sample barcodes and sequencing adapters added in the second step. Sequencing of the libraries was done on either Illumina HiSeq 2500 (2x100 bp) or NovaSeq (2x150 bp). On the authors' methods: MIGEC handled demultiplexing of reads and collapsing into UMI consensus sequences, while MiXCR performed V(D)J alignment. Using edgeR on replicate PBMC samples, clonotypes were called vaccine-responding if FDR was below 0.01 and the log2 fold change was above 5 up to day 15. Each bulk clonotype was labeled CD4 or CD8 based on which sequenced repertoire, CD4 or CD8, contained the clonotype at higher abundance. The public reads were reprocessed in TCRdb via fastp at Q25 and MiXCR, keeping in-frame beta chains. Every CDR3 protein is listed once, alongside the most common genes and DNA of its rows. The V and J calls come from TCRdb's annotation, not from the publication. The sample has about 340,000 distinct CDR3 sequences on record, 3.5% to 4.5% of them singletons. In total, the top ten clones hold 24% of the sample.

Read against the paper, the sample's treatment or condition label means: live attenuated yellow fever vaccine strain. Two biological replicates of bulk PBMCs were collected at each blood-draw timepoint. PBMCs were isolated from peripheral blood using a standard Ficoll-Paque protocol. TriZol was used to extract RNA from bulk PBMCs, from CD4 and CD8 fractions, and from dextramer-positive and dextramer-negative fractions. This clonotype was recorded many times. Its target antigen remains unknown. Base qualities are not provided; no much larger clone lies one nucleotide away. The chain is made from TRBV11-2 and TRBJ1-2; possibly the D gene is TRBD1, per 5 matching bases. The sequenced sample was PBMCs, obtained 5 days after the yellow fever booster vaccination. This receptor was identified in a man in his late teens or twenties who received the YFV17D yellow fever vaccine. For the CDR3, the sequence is CASSPGGTGGYTF. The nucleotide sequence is TGTGCCAGCAGCCCGGGGGGGACGGGTGGCTACACCTTC.